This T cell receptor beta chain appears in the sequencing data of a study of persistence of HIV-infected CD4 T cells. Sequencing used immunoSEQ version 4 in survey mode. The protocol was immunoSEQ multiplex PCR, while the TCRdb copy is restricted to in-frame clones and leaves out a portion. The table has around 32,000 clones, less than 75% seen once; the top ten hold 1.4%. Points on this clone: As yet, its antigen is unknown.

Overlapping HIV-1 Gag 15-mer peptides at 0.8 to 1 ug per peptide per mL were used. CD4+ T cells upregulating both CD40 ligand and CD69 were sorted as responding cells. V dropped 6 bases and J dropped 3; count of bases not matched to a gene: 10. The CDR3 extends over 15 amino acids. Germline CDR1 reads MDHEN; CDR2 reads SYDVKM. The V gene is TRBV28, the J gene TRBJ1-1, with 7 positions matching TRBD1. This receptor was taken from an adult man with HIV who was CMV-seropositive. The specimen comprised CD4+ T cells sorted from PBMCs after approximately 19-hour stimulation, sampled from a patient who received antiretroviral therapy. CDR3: CASSSNRGYYTEAFF. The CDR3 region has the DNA TGTGCCAGCAGCTCTAACAGGGGCTATTACACTGAAGCTTTCTTT. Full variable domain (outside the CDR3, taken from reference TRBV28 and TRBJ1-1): DVKVTQSSRYLVKRTGEKVFLECVQDMDHENMFWYRQDPGLGLRLIYFSYDVKMKEKGDIPEGYSVSREKKERFSLILESASTNQTSMYLCASSSNRGYYTEAFFGQGTRLTVV.